Following are 13 T cell receptor beta chains from one sample sequenced in a study of T cells in Graves' hyperthyroidism and ophthalmopathy. RNA transcripts gave rise to amplified TCR beta CDR3 regions. Initially, a first-round RT-PCR of the TCR CDR3 employed the HTBI primer set. MiXCR, run by TCRdb on the multiplex PCR reads, gives a single entry per CDR3 protein. The sample lists around 580,000 distinct CDR3 sequences; 16% were seen once. Specimen: blood. The receptors were sampled from a woman aged 18-29 years with Graves' hyperthyroidism.

This clonotype was picked up many times. The chain uses TRBV6-1 and TRBJ2-7; 7 bases align to TRBD2. CDR1 and CDR2 (germline): MNHNS, SASEGT. The length of the CDR3 is 13 residues. The trim removed 6 bases at V and 3 bases at J, leaving 5 bases unmatched. Here the CDR3 reads CASRVGGGYEQYF. CDR3 DNA: TGTGCCAGCAGGGTGGGCGGGGGCTACGAGCAGTACTTC.

This clonotype appeared a few times. The DNA of the CDR3 is TGTGCCAGCAGTCCTAGCCAGGGTTGGTACAATGAGCAGTTCTTC. It yields the protein CASSPSQGWYNEQFF. The V gene is TRBV28, the J gene TRBJ2-1, with D perhaps TRBD1 or TRBD2 (5 bases each). V was pared by 5 bases and J by 4 bases, with 15 bases between. The CDR3 totals 15 residues. Germline V lookup: CDR1 MDHEN, CDR2 SYDVKM.

This clonotype was found a few times. The V call is TRBV6-5, the J call TRBJ2-7, with a weak D call TRBD2 (6 bases). The V and J ends lost 2 bases and 7 bases respectively, with 12 bases between them. In germline, CDR1 is MNHEY, CDR2 SVGAGI. The CDR3 is 13 residues long. CDR3 sequence (DNA): TGTGCCAGCAGTTACGAGGAGGGGAGGGAGCAGTACTTC. This encodes CASSYEEGREQYF.

The chain recombines TRBV6-1 with TRBJ2-4; TRBD2 agrees at 10 bases. This CDR3 spans 15 amino acids. Unmatched junction bases numbered 6, after V lost 6 bases and J lost 4 bases. The germline V gene has CDR1 MNHNS and CDR2 SASEGT. The CDR3 region is CASSLRLAGKNIQYF. CDR3 in DNA: TGTGCCAGCAGCCTACGACTAGCGGGTAAAAACATTCAGTACTTC.

The V call is TRBV2, the J call TRBJ2-3; the D gene is possibly TRBD1 (5 bases). Trimming took 7 bases from V and 0 from J, leaving 14 bases between them. CDR1 is SNHLY, CDR2 FYNNEI, per germline. This CDR3 is built from 15 residues. In nucleotides, the CDR3 is TGTGCCAGCACAATTCTGGACATCAGCACAGATACGCAGTATTTT. Protein product: CASTILDISTDTQYF.

V is TRBV7-2 and J is TRBJ1-2; TRBD1 aligns across 9 bases. CDR3 length: 16 residues. The V segment lost 2 bases and the J segment 1 base; nucleotides outside the gene matches: 5. The germline V gene has CDR1 SGHTA and CDR2 FQGNSA. The CDR3 DNA reads TGTGCCAGCAGCTTACATACAGGGGGCCTTAACTATGGCTACACCTTC. This translates into CASSLHTGGLNYGYTF.

As concerns this clonotype: A junction end diverges from the germline sequence, so it may reflect a read error. The chain employs TRBV20-1 and TRBJ2-1; D uncertain. From germline, CDR1 is DFQATT and CDR2 SNEGSKA (reference sequence). This CDR3 is built from 13 residues. The CDR3 reads CNARDLARREQFF. The DNA of the CDR3 is TGCAATGCTAGAGATCTCGCCCGTCGAGAGCAGTTCTTC.

This clonotype was seen a handful of times. V is TRBV7-6 and J is TRBJ1-1; D uncertain. CDR3 size: 16 residues. The V gene's germline CDR1 is SGHVS and CDR2 FNYEAQ. The V end lost 5 bases, the J end lost 1 base, and 17 bases lay between the germline ends. In nucleotides, the CDR3 is TGTGCCAGCAGCCCCCGGCTTGTCAGCCCGAACACTGAAGCTTTCTTT. It yields the protein CASSPRLVSPNTEAFF.

The rearrangement uses TRBV19 and TRBJ2-1; D might be TRBD2 (6 bases). V lost 2 bases, J lost 0 bases, and 11 bases lay in between. The CDR3 has 16 residues. Germline V lookup: CDR1 LNHDA, CDR2 SQIVND (reference sequence). The CDR3 loop is CASSIRGSRSYNEQFF. CDR3 DNA sequence: TGTGCCAGTAGTATACGGGGGTCCCGCTCCTACAATGAGCAGTTCTTC.

The table lists this clonotype with many counts. The chain joins TRBV5-1 to TRBJ2-1; D remains ambiguous. This CDR3 contains 17 residues. V was shortened by 4 bases and J by 4 bases, with 21 bases between the two germline ends. From germline, CDR1 is SGHRS and CDR2 YFSETQ. CDR3 protein: CASSLSQSGYAYNEQFF. The CDR3 nucleotides are TGCGCCAGCAGCCTATCCCAGTCCGGATACGCGTACAATGAGCAGTTCTTC.

This clonotype was observed a few times. The J gene is TRBJ2-2, the V gene TRBV6-1; 9 nucleotides align to TRBD2. Germline V gene sequence: CDR1 MNHNS, CDR2 SASEGT. The CDR3 runs 14 residues. V gave up 6 bases and J gave up 5 bases; unmatched junction bases: 4. DNA for the CDR3: TGTGCCAGCAGGGAGGGACTAGCTACCGGGGAGCTGTTTTTT. It specifies CASREGLATGELFF.

In this sample, this clonotype turned up a few times. The CDR3 protein is CASGLTSHHRGSYGYTF. Here the CDR3 DNA reads TGTGCTAGTGGTTTGACTTCCCATCACAGGGGATCCTATGGCTACACCTTC. The rearrangement links TRBV12-5 to TRBJ1-2, with 7 bases identical to TRBD1. The germline CDR1 and CDR2 sequences are LGHNT and FRNRAP. Trimming at V came to 2 bases and at J to 4 bases, leaving 13 bases not matched to a gene. The CDR3 is 17 amino acids. Full variable domain (missing parts from reference TRBV12-5 and TRBJ1-2): DARVTQTPRHKVTEMGQEVTMRCQPILGHNTVFWYRQTMMQGLELLAYFRNRAPLDDSGMPKDRFSAEMPDATLATLKIQPSEPRDSAVYFCASGLTSHHRGSYGYTFGSGTRLTVV.

The J gene is TRBJ2-2, the V gene TRBV29-1, with 7 bases identical to TRBD1. Germline V gives CDR1 SQVTM, CDR2 ANQGSEA. CDR3 length: 12 residues. The V gene end was trimmed by 7 bases and the J gene end by 9 bases; junction bases not matched to a gene: 8. CDR3 coding DNA: TGCAGCGCCATCAAAGGGGGCCGGGAGCTGTTTTTT. Encoded protein: CSAIKGGRELFF.